One sample yielded the 32 T cell receptor beta chains listed below, sequenced in a study of cytomegalovirus exposure and HLA in healthy donors. Assay used: immunoSEQ multiplex PCR; TCRdb lists only in-frame clones, some missing. The sample lists about 170,000 clones, 86% occurring once. The material sequenced was PBMCs. These receptors all stem from a woman between 18 and 29 years old in good health and CMV-seronegative.

The chain combines TRBV29-1 with TRBJ2-3; D gene ambiguous. Germline V gene data show CDR1 as SQVTM and CDR2 as ANQGSEA. This CDR3 contains 12 residues. V gave up 6 bases and J gave up 2 bases, with 9 bases separating them. The CDR3 DNA reads as TGCAGCGTCATACTACCCACAGATACGCAGTATTTT. Its translation: CSVILPTDTQYF.

V usage is TRBV7-9 and J usage is TRBJ2-5, with 11 bases fitting TRBD2. CDR1 and CDR2 from the germline V gene are SEHNR and FQNEAQ (reference sequence). The CDR3 extends over 16 amino acids. J gave up 2 bases and V 2 bases, and 4 bases lay outside the gene matches. CDR3 residues: CASSLSSGGSQETQYF. The CDR3 coding sequence is TGTGCCAGCAGCTTATCTAGCGGGGGGTCTCAAGAGACCCAGTACTTC. The whole variable domain, remainder taken from reference TRBV7-9 and TRBJ2-5, is DTGVSQNPRHKITKRGQNVTFRCDPISEHNRLYWYRQTLGQGPEFLTYFQNEAQLEKSRLLSDRFSAERPKGSFSTLEIQRTEQGDSAMYLCASSLSSGGSQETQYFGPGTRLLVL.

This chain connects TRBV30 to TRBJ1-1, with TRBD1 as a possible D gene (5 bases). Germline V gene data show CDR1 as GTSNPN and CDR2 as SVGIG (reference sequence). V lost 2 bases, J lost 6 bases, and 10 bases lay in between. This CDR3 region has 12 residues. CDR3 protein: CAWSMDTSEAFF. As DNA, the CDR3 is TGTGCCTGGAGTATGGACACTTCTGAAGCTTTCTTT.

The chain employs TRBV5-5 and TRBJ2-7; 9 bases match TRBD1. Trimming took 1 base from V and 6 from J; bases not matched to a gene: 14. CDR3 length equals 17 residues. CDR1 is SGHKS, CDR2 YYEKEE, per germline (reference sequence). The CDR3 is CASSLRTWGQGEAEQYF. CDR3 nucleotide sequence: TGTGCCAGCAGCTTGAGGACCTGGGGACAGGGAGAGGCCGAGCAGTACTTC.

This clone was observed a few times. The chain joins TRBV11-3 to TRBJ1-1; D is unresolved. V was clipped by 1 base and J by 3 bases, with 6 bases between them. Germline V gives CDR1 SGHNT, CDR2 YENEEA. CDR3 length: 13 amino acids. This chain's CDR3 is CASSLARYTEAFF. CDR3 in DNA: TGTGCCAGCAGCTTAGCGAGGTACACTGAAGCTTTCTTT.

The chain joins TRBV9 to TRBJ1-6; tentatively, D is TRBD1 (5 bases). V gave up 4 bases and J gave up 7 bases, with 18 bases separating them. CDR3 length equals 16 residues. The germline gives CDR1 SGDLS, CDR2 YYNGEE. The CDR3 DNA sequence: TGTGCCAGCAGCCCCGAAGGGCTGCGGGGGAATTCACCCCTCCACTTT. Translating it yields CASSPEGLRGNSPLHF.

This chain joins TRBV6-5 and TRBJ2-7; 12 nucleotides match TRBD2. V dropped 4 bases and J dropped 3; count of bases not matched to a gene: 4. Germline assignment: CDR1 MNHEY and CDR2 SVGAGI. This CDR3 spans 15 amino acids. As DNA, the CDR3 is TGTGCCAGCAGTTTCCGACTAGCGGGAGTCTACGAGCAGTACTTC. It codes for CASSFRLAGVYEQYF.

J is TRBJ1-2 and V is TRBV5-4; D perhaps matches TRBD1 (5 bases). CDR1 SGHNT and CDR2 YYREEE come from the germline V gene (reference sequence). The CDR3 has 15 residues. Trimming took 5 bases from V and 3 from J, leaving 17 bases between them. The CDR3, as DNA: TGTGCCAGCAGTCAAGCCGGCGGGGGGGACTATGGCTACACCTTC. Translated: CASSQAGGGDYGYTF.

J is TRBJ2-5 and V is TRBV6-1; 12 bases map to TRBD2. Germline-derived CDR1 and CDR2 are MNHNS and SASEGT. Losses at the gene ends were 2 bases for V and 4 bases for J; bases not matched to a gene: 2. The CDR3 has 15 amino acids. CDR3 DNA: TGTGCCAGCAGTGAACTAGCGGGGGGGCCAGAGACCCAGTACTTC. Translating gives CASSELAGGPETQYF.

V and J are TRBV30 and TRBJ1-2; D ambiguous. V lost 3 bases and J 4 bases, leaving 12 bases between the germline ends. CDR1 GTSNPN and CDR2 SVGIG come from the germline V gene (reference sequence). This CDR3 has 13 residues. The chain's CDR3 is CAWRRSEFYGYTF. In DNA form, the CDR3 reads TGTGCCTGGAGGAGATCCGAATTCTATGGCTACACCTTC. Drawing the rest from reference TRBV30 and TRBJ1-2, the complete variable domain is SQTIHQWPATLVQPVGSPLSLECTVEGTSNPNLYWYRQAAGRGLQLLFYSVGIGQISSEVPQNLSASRPQDRQFILSSKKLLLSDSGFYLCAWRRSEFYGYTFGSGTRLTVV.

This clone was observed once. V and J are TRBV19 and TRBJ1-5, with no clear D. Germline V gene lookup returns CDR1 LNHDA and CDR2 SQIVND (reference sequence). The V end was cut by 8 bases, the J end by 2 bases, with 13 bases between. The CDR3 has 14 residues. The CDR3 DNA reads TGTGCCAGTTCGCGGCCCCTTGGCAATCAGCCCCAGCATTTT. It is translated as CASSRPLGNQPQHF.

V and J are TRBV6-6 and TRBJ2-7, with D hard to call. The V and J ends lost 4 bases and 6 bases respectively, with 10 bases between them. The CDR3 contains 12 residues. Germline CDR1 reads MNHNY; CDR2 reads SVGAGI (reference sequence). In DNA form, the CDR3 reads TGTGCCAGCAGTTCGGGTTTGGTCGAGCAGTACTTC. This sequence encodes CASSSGLVEQYF.

Concerning this clone: An end of the junction does not agree with germline; a read error may underlie this. The chain combines TRBV27 with TRBJ1-5; no firm D call. The CDR3 totals 16 residues. The germline gives CDR1 MNHEY, CDR2 SMNVEV (reference sequence). The CDR3, as DNA: TGTGCCAGCAGTTTATTGGGTCTGAGGAACAATCGGCCCCAGCATTTT. Amino acid sequence: CASSLLGLRNNRPQHF.

This rearrangement joins TRBV4-3 to TRBJ1-3; 8 positions agree with TRBD1. CDR1 and CDR2 from the germline V gene are LGHNA and YSLEER. V was pared by 0 bases and J by 3 bases, with 7 bases of the junction left unmatched. The CDR3 sequence is 17 residues long. DNA of the CDR3: TGCGCCAGCAGCCAAGATCGTTACGGGACAGGTGGAAACACCATATATTTT. This codes for CASSQDRYGTGGNTIYF.

This clone was recorded many times. This chain uses TRBV10-3 with TRBJ1-2, with a tentative D call TRBD1 (6 bases). The CDR3 is 16 amino acids. Looked up from germline, CDR1 is ENHRY and CDR2 is SYGVKD. Trimming took 10 bases from V and 1 from J, leaving 22 bases between them. The CDR3 DNA reads as TGTGCCACCCGGACAGCCCCCAATACAAATAACTATGGCTACACCTTC. Its translation: CATRTAPNTNNYGYTF.

The sample holds one count of this clone. This chain uses TRBV11-2 with TRBJ2-7; D ambiguous. Trimming removed 1 base at V and 0 bases at J, with 7 bases between. Germline CDR1 is SGHAT and CDR2 is FQNNGV. The CDR3 totals 14 residues. CDR3: CASSLGPSSYEQYF. The CDR3 nucleotides read TGTGCCAGCAGCTTAGGCCCGAGCTCCTACGAGCAGTACTTC.

This clone has just one count. V is TRBV9 and J is TRBJ1-4, with D unresolved. This CDR3 spans 14 amino acids. Per germline, CDR1 SGDLS and CDR2 YYNGEE. V was shortened by 0 bases and J by 2 bases, with 5 bases between the two germline ends. The chain's CDR3 is CASSVAATNEKLFF. CDR3 nucleotide sequence: TGTGCCAGCAGCGTAGCTGCGACTAATGAAAAACTGTTTTTT.

The chain links TRBV6-4 to TRBJ2-3; 9 bases fit TRBD2. Germline CDR1 and CDR2: MRHNA and SNTAGT. The CDR3 extends over 15 amino acids. With V trimmed by 4 bases and J by 2 bases, 4 bases remained unmatched. CDR3 residues: CASSGAGGPTDTQYF. The CDR3 DNA is TGTGCCAGCAGTGGGGCGGGGGGGCCCACAGATACGCAGTATTTT.

On this clone: Other DNA sequences from this sample encode an identical CDR3 as well. The V gene is TRBV9, the J gene TRBJ1-1; D uncertain. The CDR3 is 13 amino acids. Per the germline V gene, CDR1 is SGDLS and CDR2 is YYNGEE. The ends were cut back, 0 bases at V and 1 base at J, with 4 bases in the middle. The CDR3 DNA sequence: TGTGCCAGCAGCGTAGCAGGGAACACTGAAGCTTTCTTT. It codes for CASSVAGNTEAFF.

CDR3 sequence (DNA): TGCGCCAGCAGCCAAGGAGGACTAGCGGGAGGATGGGGCCTCACAGATACGCAGTATTTT. It is translated as CASSQGGLAGGWGLTDTQYF. The rearrangement uses TRBV4-3 and TRBJ2-3; 14 bases map to TRBD2. Germline V gene lookup returns CDR1 LGHNA and CDR2 YSLEER. Germline trimming cut 1 base from V and 2 bases from J; bases unmatched to any gene: 11. The CDR3 has 20 amino acids.

This clone occurred a few times. The chain is built from TRBV27 and TRBJ1-6; 8 nucleotides align to TRBD1. CDR3 length equals 13 residues. The ends lost 3 bases at V and 14 bases at J; junction bases unmatched: 6. In germline, CDR1 is MNHEY, CDR2 SMNVEV (reference sequence). This CDR3 reads CASSFQGAGALHF. CDR3 coding DNA: TGTGCCAGCAGTTTTCAGGGGGCGGGAGCCCTCCACTTT.

V and J are TRBV2 and TRBJ1-2, with D unresolved. Germline CDR1 and CDR2: SNHLY and FYNNEI. This CDR3 region has 8 residues. The CDR3 sequence is CVQYGYTF. CDR3 nucleotides: TGTGTCCAATATGGCTACACCTTC.

The rearrangement uses TRBV7-2 and TRBJ1-1; 9 nucleotides agree with TRBD1. Germline trimming cut 5 bases from V and 1 base from J; bases unmatched to any gene: 5. The CDR3 consists of 15 residues. Germline assignment: CDR1 SGHTA and CDR2 FQGNSA. The CDR3 is CASSGRDRENTEAFF. DNA of the CDR3: TGTGCCAGCAGCGGCCGGGACAGGGAGAACACTGAAGCTTTCTTT.

This rearrangement joins TRBV7-9 to TRBJ2-1; 7 bases are shared with TRBD2. The CDR3 is 13 amino acids. Germline CDR1 SEHNR, CDR2 FQNEAQ (reference sequence). Trimming at V came to 8 bases and at J to 7 bases, leaving 8 bases not matched to a gene. The CDR3 here is CASRHGGGNEQFF. CDR3 bases: TGTGCCAGCCGCCACGGCGGGGGAAATGAGCAGTTCTTC. Looking up the rest from reference TRBV7-9 and TRBJ2-1 gives the full variable domain: DTGVSQNPRHKITKRGQNVTFRCDPISEHNRLYWYRQTLGQGPEFLTYFQNEAQLEKSRLLSDRFSAERPKGSFSTLEIQRTEQGDSAMYLCASRHGGGNEQFFGPGTRLTVL.

The rearrangement uses TRBV19 and TRBJ1-5; D remains ambiguous. V lost 7 bases to trimming and J lost 0 bases, with 19 bases between them. CDR3 size: 17 residues. Germline CDR1 is LNHDA and CDR2 is SQIVND (reference sequence). The CDR3 region is CASTIGFREYSNQPQHF. The DNA for the CDR3 is TGTGCCAGTACCATAGGCTTTCGGGAATATAGCAATCAGCCCCAGCATTTT.

This chain joins TRBV19 and TRBJ1-1, with D perhaps TRBD1 (5 bases). The germline CDR1 and CDR2 sequences are LNHDA and SQIVND (reference sequence). V lost 3 bases to trimming and J lost 0 bases, with 11 bases between them. The CDR3 totals 15 residues. CDR3 DNA: TGTGCCAGTAGTATCGGAGGGGCACTGAACACTGAAGCTTTCTTT. Its protein is CASSIGGALNTEAFF.

The CDR3 DNA is TGTGCCCCATCATTGGGCAGGGCGGTGACGGTAAACAGGAATGAGCAGTTCTTC. Its translation: CAPSLGRAVTVNRNEQFF. The chain joins TRBV2 to TRBJ2-1; TRBD1 is a possible D gene (5 bases). This CDR3 comprises 18 residues. The V gene's germline CDR1 is SNHLY and CDR2 FYNNEI. The V and J ends lost 11 bases and 7 bases respectively, with 33 bases between them.

The gene calls are TRBV10-3 and TRBJ2-3, with D maybe TRBD1 (5 bases). Between the trimmed V and J ends, which lost 3 bases and 4 bases, there was a span of 5 bases. Germline V gives CDR1 ENHRY, CDR2 SYGVKD. The CDR3 runs to 12 residues. In nucleotides, the CDR3 is TGTGCCATCAGTGACAGGGCAGATACGCAGTATTTT. Its translation: CAISDRADTQYF.

The CDR3 sequence is CSVVASGGRRQFF. The CDR3 DNA reads as TGCAGCGTTGTGGCTAGCGGGGGTCGTAGGCAGTTCTTC. This sequence joins TRBV29-1 and TRBJ2-1; 10 positions agree with TRBD2. CDR1 is SQVTM and CDR2 is ANQGSEA in the germline V gene. The CDR3 contains 13 residues. V gave up 4 bases and J gave up 12 bases; unmatched junction bases: 9.

The V call is TRBV25-1, the J call TRBJ2-7, with 9 bases lining up with TRBD2. Per the germline V gene, CDR1 is MGHDK and CDR2 is SYGVNS. CDR3 length equals 18 residues. Losses at the gene ends were 7 bases for V and 6 bases for J; bases not matched to a gene: 22. CDR3 sequence reads: CASTRPDRVREGLCEQYF. CDR3 coding DNA: TGTGCCAGCACCCGCCCAGATCGGGTGCGGGAGGGCCTCTGCGAGCAGTACTTC.

This rearrangement joins TRBV5-6 to TRBJ2-7; 14 nucleotides agree with TRBD2. V trimming: 3 bases; J trimming: 3 bases; junction bases outside the gene matches: 5. The CDR3 sequence is 16 residues long. Germline values: CDR1 SGHDT, CDR2 YYEEEE. The CDR3 loop is CASSWTSGGTIYEQYF. CDR3 DNA sequence: TGTGCCAGCAGCTGGACTAGCGGGGGGACCATCTACGAGCAGTACTTC.

This rearrangement joins TRBV6-5 to TRBJ2-5; D is ambiguous. The CDR3 has 14 residues. Trimming left V 0 bases short and J 1 base short, with 6 bases between. CDR1 and CDR2 (germline): MNHEY, SVGAGI. DNA for the CDR3: TGTGCCAGCAGTTACTCGCAACTCCAAGAGACCCAGTACTTC. The encoded protein is CASSYSQLQETQYF.